Reported below is one T cell receptor (beta chain). What it binds is not known. The source of the sample is a study of regulatory T cells in long-lasting Graves disease. In the study overall: Antithyroid drug exposure in newly diagnosed Graves' patients had lasted under 3 months.

Researchers made TCR beta libraries by using iRepertoire HTBI primers and running Arm-PCR on CDR3 regions. MiXCR was run by TCRdb on the multiplex PCR reads, yielding one entry per CDR3 protein. The repertoire holds roughly 400,000 distinct CDR3 sequences, roughly 15% seen once, with around a quarter in the top ten. Time point reported: newly diagnosed GD, antithyroid drugs for less than 3 months. RNA isolated from PBMCs was used to make the TCR library. This CDR3 comprises 14 residues. Trimming shortened V by 4 bases and J by 5 bases, and 15 bases separated the two germline ends. CDR1 is SGHRS and CDR2 is YFSETQ in the germline V gene. Whole-study findings and limits: Sharing of public clonotypes was greater in persistent patients (2,741) than in new patients (around 880).

The same sample was also studied in work on T cells in Graves' hyperthyroidism and ophthalmopathy. That work states: Ophthalmopathy was distinguished from stable hyperthyroidism by 13 V-J signatures.

The sample in question was peripheral blood mononuclear cells (PBMCs), obtained at new diagnosis, from a patient treated with antithyroid drugs. The sequence came from a woman aged 18-29 years with Graves disease. This chain links TRBV5-1 with TRBJ2-5; possible D gene TRBD2, 6 bases. CDR3 coding DNA: TGCGCCAGCAGCATAAGACTAGTAGGGGAGACCCAGTACTTC. Protein product: CASSIRLVGETQYF.